The 29 T cell receptor beta chains listed next were all sequenced from one sample in a study of beta chain features in type 1 diabetes. Sequencing targeted expressed TCRB transcripts, as all isolated RNA had been reverse transcribed. This table comes from immunoSEQ multiplex PCR, and its TCRdb copy is limited to in-frame clones, with some not included. Of 330,000 or so clones listed, around 15% are singletons. Sequencing was carried out using central memory CD4+ T cells from blood. These receptor sequences come from a man younger than 40 in good health.

This sequence joins TRBV20-1 and TRBJ1-2; D is perhaps TRBD1 (6 bases). CDR3 length: 11 residues. V lost 6 bases and J 5 bases, leaving 10 bases between the germline ends. Germline V lookup: CDR1 DFQATT, CDR2 SNEGSKA (reference sequence). CDR3 DNA: TGCAGTGCAGGACAGAAGTATGGCTACACCTTC. This sequence encodes CSAGQKYGYTF.

This clone has only a few counts. The CDR3 loop is CASSLDRGNAFF. For the CDR3, the DNA is TGTGCCAGCAGCTTAGATAGGGGGAACGCTTTCTTT. The chain combines TRBV7-8 with TRBJ1-1, with a weak D call TRBD1 (6 bases). This CDR3 region has 12 residues. V lost 1 base and J lost 11, with 11 bases in between. Germline V gene lookup returns CDR1 SGHVS and CDR2 FQNEAQ.

This clone was found a few times. The chain has TRBV5-4 and TRBJ2-6; D not certain. V dropped 1 base and J dropped 0 bases, with 11 bases sitting between them. Germline values: CDR1 SGHNT, CDR2 YYREEE (reference sequence). The CDR3 is 17 residues long. CDR3 loop: CASSLQSSSSGANVLTF. CDR3 in DNA: TGTGCCAGCAGCTTGCAGAGTTCCAGCTCTGGGGCCAACGTCCTGACTTTC. Full variable domain (missing parts from reference TRBV5-4 and TRBJ2-6): ETGVTQSPTHLIKTRGQQVTLRCSSQSGHNTVSWYQQALGQGPQFIFQYYREEENGRGNFPPRFSGLQFPNYSSELNVNALELDDSALYLCASSLQSSSSGANVLTFGAGSRLTVL.

The CDR3 protein is CASSPTGGGETQYF. The CDR3 nucleotides read TGTGCCAGCAGCCCAACCGGAGGTGGGGAGACCCAGTACTTC. The chain recombines TRBV5-4 with TRBJ2-5; a weak D match, TRBD2 (5 bases). This CDR3 comprises 14 residues. Germline V CDR1 and CDR2: SGHNT, YYREEE (reference sequence). Between the trimmed V and J ends, which lost 4 bases and 5 bases, there was a span of 15 bases.

This clone was seen more than once but under ten times. This chain uses TRBV10-3 with TRBJ2-1; 11 bases line up with TRBD2. The junction had 7 bases not matched to a gene; V was cut back by 2 bases and J by 4 bases. The CDR3 runs to 17 residues. CDR1 and CDR2 from the germline V gene are ENHRY and SYGVKD. CDR3 DNA: TGTGCCATCAGTGAGAAATTAGCGGGGGGGCCGTACAATGAGCAGTTCTTC. Translated: CAISEKLAGGPYNEQFF.

The chain combines TRBV21-1 with TRBJ2-7; the D call in the table, TRBD2, was not verified against the DNA. TRBV21-1 is designated a pseudogene. This CDR3 region has 15 residues. The CDR3 nucleotides are TGTGCCAGCAGCAAAGACCAGCGATTCCGCTACGAGCAGTACTTC. This encodes CASSKDQRFRYEQYF.

This clone was seen more than once but under ten times. This chain links TRBV5-1 with TRBJ1-1; tentatively, D is TRBD1 (5 bases). Germline values: CDR1 SGHRS, CDR2 YFSETQ. V was cut by 4 bases and J by 5 bases, with 15 bases left in between. The CDR3 has 14 residues. The CDR3 bases are TGCGCCAGCAGCCCTACGGGGGAATTGACTGAAGCTTTCTTT. Translated, it gives CASSPTGELTEAFF. Variable domain in full (rest from reference TRBV5-1 and TRBJ1-1): KAGVTQTPRYLIKTRGQQVTLSCSPISGHRSVSWYQQTPGQGLQFLFEYFSETQRNKGNFPGRFSGRQFSNSRSEMNVSTLELGDSALYLCASSPTGELTEAFFGQGTRLTVV.

This clone was counted only a few times. The chain employs TRBV9 and TRBJ2-1; D possibly corresponds to TRBD2 (6 bases). Trimming took 0 bases from V and 4 from J, leaving 11 bases between them. CDR1 is SGDLS, CDR2 YYNGEE, per germline. The CDR3 has 15 amino acids. The CDR3 is CASSVVNSGYNEQFF. As DNA, the CDR3 is TGTGCCAGCAGCGTAGTTAATAGCGGATACAATGAGCAGTTCTTC.

The rearrangement links TRBV19 to TRBJ1-1, with D possibly TRBD1 on 5 matching bases. V lost 11 bases and J 1 base, leaving 20 bases between the germline ends. This CDR3 has 15 amino acids. The germline CDR1 and CDR2 sequences are LNHDA and SQIVND (reference sequence). CDR3: CASRRFDSKNTEAFF. The CDR3 region has the DNA TGTGCCTCACGACGCTTTGACAGTAAGAACACTGAAGCTTTCTTT. The whole variable domain, remainder taken from reference TRBV19 and TRBJ1-1, is DGGITQSPKYLFRKEGQNVTLSCEQNLNHDAMYWYRQDPGQGLRLIYYSQIVNDFQKGDIAEGYSVSREKKESFPLTVTSAQKNPTAFYLCASRRFDSKNTEAFFGQGTRLTVV.

This clone was recorded a few times. This sequence joins TRBV7-2 and TRBJ1-1; D uncertain. The CDR3 covers 16 residues. The V gene's germline CDR1 is SGHTA and CDR2 FQGNSA. V dropped 3 bases and J dropped 0 bases, with 14 bases sitting between them. CDR3 loop: CASSFGESWMNTEAFF. CDR3 in DNA: TGTGCCAGCAGCTTCGGTGAGAGTTGGATGAACACTGAAGCTTTCTTT.

This clone has a handful of counts. The genes are TRBV7-2 and TRBJ1-6; no clear D gene. Germline V gene data show CDR1 as SGHTA and CDR2 as FQGNSA. The CDR3 loop spans 15 amino acids. Trimming left V 1 base short and J 9 bases short, with 13 bases between. The CDR3 coding sequence is TGTGCCAGCAGCTTAGTTGATACCAAAGCTTCACCCCTCCACTTT. Protein product: CASSLVDTKASPLHF.

This chain links TRBV29-1 with TRBJ1-6; D remains unclear. The ends were cut back, 4 bases at V and 9 bases at J, with 10 bases in the middle. The CDR3 loop spans 12 amino acids. Germline V gene sequence: CDR1 SQVTM, CDR2 ANQGSEA. The CDR3 sequence: CSVGDGVSPLHF. Here the CDR3 DNA reads TGCAGCGTTGGGGATGGTGTTTCACCCCTCCACTTT.

The rearrangement uses TRBV30 and TRBJ2-2; D tentatively fits TRBD1 or TRBD2 (5 bases each). From germline, CDR1 is GTSNPN and CDR2 SVGIG (reference sequence). The CDR3 sequence is 15 residues long. Trimming shortened V by 5 bases and J by 6 bases, and 19 bases separated the two germline ends. DNA for the CDR3: TGTGCCTGGGACAGTGGGACCGACCCCCCCGGGGAGCTGTTTTTT. It codes for CAWDSGTDPPGELFF.

V usage is TRBV7-9 and J usage is TRBJ1-1; a possible D gene is TRBD1 (6 bases). CDR3 length: 14 amino acids. Trimming stripped 2 bases from V and 1 base from J, with 8 bases between. Germline V gives CDR1 SEHNR, CDR2 FQNEAQ (reference sequence). Here the CDR3 DNA reads TGTGCCAGCAGCTTAATCAGGGGGAACACTGAAGCTTTCTTT. Translating gives CASSLIRGNTEAFF.

This chain links TRBV7-9 with TRBJ2-7; 7 bases fit TRBD1. The CDR3 totals 14 residues. In germline, CDR1 is SEHNR, CDR2 FQNEAQ (reference sequence). J was trimmed by 6 bases and V by 6 bases; bases with no gene match: 11. The CDR3 loop reads CASSPKRTGSEQYF. Here the CDR3 DNA reads TGTGCCAGCAGTCCTAAACGGACAGGAAGCGAGCAGTACTTC.

This clone was observed a handful of times. The chain joins TRBV18 to TRBJ1-5, with 10 positions matching TRBD1. V was pared by 3 bases and J by 7 bases, with 6 bases of the junction left unmatched. The CDR3 contains 15 residues. Germline V lookup: CDR1 KGHSH, CDR2 LQKENI. The CDR3 reads CASSPGTGVAQPQHF. CDR3 nucleotide sequence: TGTGCCAGCTCACCCGGGACAGGGGTCGCACAGCCCCAGCATTTT.

The genes are TRBV6-5 and TRBJ2-7; TRBD2 is a possible D gene (6 bases). Germline CDR1 is MNHEY and CDR2 is SVGAGI. This CDR3 region has 14 residues. V lost 6 bases and J lost 6, with 18 bases in between. CDR3 amino acids: CASSPGGVDGEQYF. The DNA of the CDR3 is TGTGCCAGCAGCCCGGGCGGGGTGGATGGCGAGCAGTACTTC.

The sample holds a few counts of this clone. The rearrangement uses TRBV2 and TRBJ1-1; D is ambiguous. Trimming cost V 9 bases and J 0 bases, with 11 bases left between them. The CDR3 contains 13 residues. Germline V CDR1 and CDR2: SNHLY, FYNNEI. CDR3 DNA: TGTGCCAGTCAGACCCACCTGAACACTGAAGCTTTCTTT. This encodes CASQTHLNTEAFF.

This clone has more than one count but fewer than ten. The chain couples TRBV5-6 to TRBJ1-1; D gene uncertain. The CDR3 covers 14 residues. The V gene lost 4 bases and the J gene lost 0 bases, with 10 bases spanning the gap. Germline V CDR1 and CDR2: SGHDT, YYEEEE. CDR3 sequence: CASSKQRMNTEAFF. The CDR3 nucleotides read TGTGCCAGCAGCAAACAACGAATGAACACTGAAGCTTTCTTT.

In its sample, this clone was seen a few times. The chain joins TRBV7-9 to TRBJ2-1; D assignment may be TRBD1 or TRBD2 (5 bases each). Deletions cut 2 bases from V and 8 bases from J, with 16 bases between. Germline V gene lookup returns CDR1 SEHNR and CDR2 FQNEAQ (reference sequence). There are 15 residues in the CDR3. The CDR3 sequence: CASSLYRTGIDEQFF. The DNA for the CDR3 is TGTGCCAGCAGCTTATACAGGACCGGGATCGATGAGCAGTTCTTC.

The V gene is TRBV11-1, the J gene TRBJ2-1; the match to TRBD2 covers 9 bases. V shed 5 bases, J shed 3 bases, and the junction held 8 bases outside the gene matches. The CDR3 has 16 residues. Germline CDR1 is SGHAT and CDR2 is FQDESV (reference sequence). This CDR3 reads CASSILTSGYYNEQFF. The CDR3 region has the DNA TGTGCCAGCAGCATACTGACTAGCGGCTACTACAATGAGCAGTTCTTC.

The chain carries TRBV10-3 and TRBJ1-1, with TRBD1 matching over 9 bases. CDR3 length: 15 residues. Germline V gene data show CDR1 as ENHRY and CDR2 as SYGVKD. J gave up 2 bases and V 6 bases, and 7 bases lay outside the gene matches. The CDR3 loop reads CAISTGQGLNTEAFF. CDR3 sequence (DNA): TGTGCCATCAGCACGGGACAGGGACTCAACACTGAAGCTTTCTTT.

This clone has just a few counts. The J gene is TRBJ2-3, the V gene TRBV27, with D perhaps being TRBD1 or TRBD2 (6 bases each). The CDR3 is 14 residues long. V shed 3 bases and J shed 4 bases, with 11 bases lying between them. Germline V gene data show CDR1 as MNHEY and CDR2 as SMNVEV (reference sequence). CDR3 sequence: CASSLERGADTQYF. The CDR3, as DNA: TGTGCCAGCAGTTTGGAAAGGGGGGCAGATACGCAGTATTTT.

In its sample, this clone was seen many times. The chain has TRBV10-3 and TRBJ2-7, with D perhaps matching TRBD1 (6 bases). Trimming removed 5 bases from V and 0 bases from J, with 14 bases in between. CDR1 ENHRY and CDR2 SYGVKD come from the germline V gene. CDR3 length: 15 residues. The CDR3 region is CAISSGTLSSYEQYF. In DNA form, the CDR3 reads TGTGCCATCAGTTCCGGGACATTAAGCTCCTACGAGCAGTACTTC.

This clone occurred a few times. Other DNA sequences in the same sample also yield this CDR3. The chain combines TRBV6-5 with TRBJ1-1; D possibly corresponds to TRBD1 (5 bases). The V and J ends lost 8 bases and 1 base respectively, with 14 bases between them. The CDR3 is 14 amino acids. Germline CDR1 MNHEY, CDR2 SVGAGI. This CDR3 is CASRPGRENTEAFF. The CDR3 DNA is TGTGCCAGCCGTCCAGGCAGGGAGAACACTGAAGCTTTCTTT.

The rearrangement joins TRBV5-1 to TRBJ2-3; TRBD1 is a possible D gene (5 bases). V dropped 4 bases and J dropped 0 bases, with 15 bases sitting between them. Germline V CDR1 and CDR2: SGHRS, YFSETQ. The CDR3 loop spans 16 amino acids. CDR3 DNA sequence: TGCGCCAGCAGCGAACAGGCGTCAACTAGCACAGATACGCAGTATTTT. It encodes CASSEQASTSTDTQYF.

This clone has more than one count but fewer than ten. The rearrangement links TRBV10-3 to TRBJ1-2; D gene unclear. The germline V gene encodes CDR1 ENHRY and CDR2 SYGVKD. V was pared by 10 bases and J by 8 bases, with 14 bases between. This CDR3 contains 11 residues. The CDR3 spells CATSMDWGYTF. The CDR3 DNA sequence: TGTGCCACCAGCATGGACTGGGGCTACACCTTC.

V gene TRBV18 combines with J gene TRBJ2-7, with 14 bases aligning to TRBD2. The CDR3 consists of 19 residues. Germline V CDR1 and CDR2: KGHSH, LQKENI. V was pared by 4 bases and J by 0 bases, with 11 bases of the junction left unmatched. As DNA, the CDR3 is TGTGCCAGCTCACTCGCCGGGACTAGCGGGGGACCCGGCTCCTACGAGCAGTACTTC. Translation gives CASSLAGTSGGPGSYEQYF.

This clone was seen a few times. This rearrangement joins TRBV30 to TRBJ2-7, with D hard to call. Germline V gene lookup returns CDR1 GTSNPN and CDR2 SVGIG (reference sequence). The CDR3 runs 12 residues. CDR3 sequence (DNA): TGTGCCTGGGGTGTGATGTTGGGCGAGCAGTACGTC. Protein product: CAWGVMLGEQYV.